This T cell receptor (beta chain) emerged from a study of blood T cell repertoires in COVID-19. TCRdb's table, derived via immunoSEQ multiplex PCR, lists solely in-frame clones and lacks some. This sample has over 95,000 clones; 85% to 90% occur once, and the top ten carry approximately 20%. The trim removed 5 bases at V and 6 bases at J, leaving 5 bases unmatched. Looked up from germline, CDR1 is SGHAT and CDR2 is FQDESV (reference sequence). There are 13 residues in the CDR3. The sequencing input was peripheral blood. This TCR derives from a human donor with acute or convalescent COVID-19. The donor label of this sample is uncertain. The gene calls are TRBV11-1 and TRBJ1-1, with 8 bases lining up with TRBD1. The CDR3 bases are TGTGCCAGCAGCCCGGACAGGGATGCTGAAGCTTTCTTT. This gives the protein CASSPDRDAEAFF.